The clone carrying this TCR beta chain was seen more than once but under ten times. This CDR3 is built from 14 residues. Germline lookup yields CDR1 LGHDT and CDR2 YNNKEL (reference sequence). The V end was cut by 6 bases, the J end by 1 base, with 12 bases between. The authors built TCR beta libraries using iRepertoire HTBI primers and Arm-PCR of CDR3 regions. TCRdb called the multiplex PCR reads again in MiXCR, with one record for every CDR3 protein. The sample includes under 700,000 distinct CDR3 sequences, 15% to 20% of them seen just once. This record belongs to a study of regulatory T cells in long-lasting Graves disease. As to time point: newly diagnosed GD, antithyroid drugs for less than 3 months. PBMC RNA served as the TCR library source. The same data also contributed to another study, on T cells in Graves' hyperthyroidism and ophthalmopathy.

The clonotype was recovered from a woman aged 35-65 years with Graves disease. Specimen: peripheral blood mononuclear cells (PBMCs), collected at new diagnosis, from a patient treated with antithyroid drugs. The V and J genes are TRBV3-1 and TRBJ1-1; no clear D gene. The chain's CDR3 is CASREEPRNTEAFF. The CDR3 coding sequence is TGTGCCAGCAGGGAAGAACCGAGGAACACTGAAGCTTTCTTT.